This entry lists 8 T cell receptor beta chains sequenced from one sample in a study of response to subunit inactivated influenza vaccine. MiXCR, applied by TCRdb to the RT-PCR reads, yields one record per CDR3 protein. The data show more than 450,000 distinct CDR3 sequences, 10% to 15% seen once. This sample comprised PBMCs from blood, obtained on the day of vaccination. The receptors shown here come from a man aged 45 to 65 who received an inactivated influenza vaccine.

The CDR3 DNA follows: TGTGCCAGCAGGCGACAGGGTATAAGCAATCAGCCCCAGCATTTT. It is translated as CASRRQGISNQPQHF. The rearrangement joins TRBV28 to TRBJ1-5; 7 bases align to TRBD1. Germline assignment: CDR1 MDHEN and CDR2 SYDVKM. J lost 1 base, V lost 6 bases, and 6 bases had no gene match. The CDR3 is 15 residues long.

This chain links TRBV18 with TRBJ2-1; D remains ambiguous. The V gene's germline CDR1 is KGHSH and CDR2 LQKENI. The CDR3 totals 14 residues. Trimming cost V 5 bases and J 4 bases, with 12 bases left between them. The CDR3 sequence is CASSGSPLYNEQFF. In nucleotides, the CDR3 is TGTGCCAGCTCAGGATCCCCACTATACAATGAGCAGTTCTTC. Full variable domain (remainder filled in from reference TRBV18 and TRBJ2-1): NAGVMQNPRHLVRRRGQEARLRCSPMKGHSHVYWYRQLPEEGLKFMVYLQKENIIDESGMPKERFSAEFPKEGPSILRIQQVVRGDSAAYFCASSGSPLYNEQFFGPGTRLTVL.

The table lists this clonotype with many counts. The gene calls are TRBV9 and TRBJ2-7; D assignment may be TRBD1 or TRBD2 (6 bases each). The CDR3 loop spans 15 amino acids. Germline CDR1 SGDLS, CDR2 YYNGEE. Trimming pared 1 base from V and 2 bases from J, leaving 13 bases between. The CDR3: CASSVFGGDTYEQYF. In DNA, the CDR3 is TGTGCCAGCAGCGTATTCGGGGGCGATACCTACGAGCAGTACTTC.

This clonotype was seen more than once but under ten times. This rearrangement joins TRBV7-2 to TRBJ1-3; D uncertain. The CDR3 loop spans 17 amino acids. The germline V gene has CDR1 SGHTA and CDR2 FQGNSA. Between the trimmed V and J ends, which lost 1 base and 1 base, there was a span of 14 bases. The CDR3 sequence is CASSLGAGPKSGNTIYF. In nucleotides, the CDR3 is TGTGCCAGCAGCTTAGGGGCAGGTCCTAAGTCTGGAAACACCATATATTTT.

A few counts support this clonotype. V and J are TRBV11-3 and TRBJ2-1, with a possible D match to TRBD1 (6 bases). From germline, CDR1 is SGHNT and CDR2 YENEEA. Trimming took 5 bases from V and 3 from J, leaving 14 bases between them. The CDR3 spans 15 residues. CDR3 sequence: CASSLHRVRYNEQFF. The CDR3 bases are TGTGCCAGCAGCCTCCACAGGGTCCGCTACAATGAGCAGTTCTTC.

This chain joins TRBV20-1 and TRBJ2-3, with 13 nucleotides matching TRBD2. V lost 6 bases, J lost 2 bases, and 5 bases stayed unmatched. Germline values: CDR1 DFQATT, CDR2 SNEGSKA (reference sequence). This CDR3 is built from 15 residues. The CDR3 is CSATGLAGITDTQYF. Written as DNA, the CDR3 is TGCAGTGCAACGGGACTAGCGGGGATCACAGATACGCAGTATTTT.

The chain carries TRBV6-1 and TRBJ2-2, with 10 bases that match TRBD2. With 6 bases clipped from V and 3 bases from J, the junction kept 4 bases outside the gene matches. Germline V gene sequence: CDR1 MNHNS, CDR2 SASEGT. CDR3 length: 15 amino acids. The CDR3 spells CASSRTSGYTGELFF. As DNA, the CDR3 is TGTGCCAGCAGCCGGACTAGCGGATACACCGGGGAGCTGTTTTTT.

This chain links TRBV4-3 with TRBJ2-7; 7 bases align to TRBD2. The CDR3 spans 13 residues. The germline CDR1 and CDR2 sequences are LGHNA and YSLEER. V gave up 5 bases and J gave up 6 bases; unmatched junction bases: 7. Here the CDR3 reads CASSFRLAREQYF. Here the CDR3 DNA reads TGCGCCAGCAGCTTCCGACTAGCACGCGAGCAGTACTTC.